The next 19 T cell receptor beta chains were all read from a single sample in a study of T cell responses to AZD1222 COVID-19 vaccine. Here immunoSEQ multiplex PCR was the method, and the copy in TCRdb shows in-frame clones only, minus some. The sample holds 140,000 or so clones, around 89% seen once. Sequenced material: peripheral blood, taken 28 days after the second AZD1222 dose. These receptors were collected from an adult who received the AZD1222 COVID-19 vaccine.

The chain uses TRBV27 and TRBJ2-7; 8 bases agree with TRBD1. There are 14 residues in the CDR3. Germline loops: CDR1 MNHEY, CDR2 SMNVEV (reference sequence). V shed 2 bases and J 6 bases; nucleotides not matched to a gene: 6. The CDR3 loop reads CASSLTGGWGEQYF. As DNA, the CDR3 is TGTGCCAGCAGTTTAACAGGGGGGTGGGGCGAGCAGTACTTC.

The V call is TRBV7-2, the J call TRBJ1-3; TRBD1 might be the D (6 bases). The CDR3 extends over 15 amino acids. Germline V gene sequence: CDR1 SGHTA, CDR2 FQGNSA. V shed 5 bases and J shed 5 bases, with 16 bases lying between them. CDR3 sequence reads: CASSPGGGPRNTIYF. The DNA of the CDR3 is TGTGCCAGCAGCCCTGGGGGCGGTCCTAGAAACACCATATATTTT.

In nucleotides, the CDR3 is TGTGCCAGCAGCTCCGGGAATCCCTCGAGGGAGCAGTACTTC. Translation: CASSSGNPSREQYF. This rearrangement joins TRBV9 to TRBJ2-7, with TRBD2 as a possible D gene (5 bases). The V gene's germline CDR1 is SGDLS and CDR2 YYNGEE. Trimming removed 4 bases from V and 7 bases from J, with 18 bases in between. The CDR3 runs 14 residues.

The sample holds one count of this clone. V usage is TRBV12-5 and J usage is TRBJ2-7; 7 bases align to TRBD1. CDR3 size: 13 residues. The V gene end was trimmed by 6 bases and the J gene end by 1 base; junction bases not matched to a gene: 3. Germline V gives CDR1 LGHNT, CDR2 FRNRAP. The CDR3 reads CASGRDSSYEQYF. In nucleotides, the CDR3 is TGTGCTAGTGGAAGGGACAGTTCCTACGAGCAGTACTTC. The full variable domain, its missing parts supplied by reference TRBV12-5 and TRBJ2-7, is DARVTQTPRHKVTEMGQEVTMRCQPILGHNTVFWYRQTMMQGLELLAYFRNRAPLDDSGMPKDRFSAEMPDATLATLKIQPSEPRDSAVYFCASGRDSSYEQYFGPGTRLTVT.

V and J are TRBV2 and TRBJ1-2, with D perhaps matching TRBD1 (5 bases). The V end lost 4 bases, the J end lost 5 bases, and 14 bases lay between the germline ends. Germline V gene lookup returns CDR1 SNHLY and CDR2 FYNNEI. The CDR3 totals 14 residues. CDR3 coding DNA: TGTGCCAGCAGTGGGGAGGGGATAGTATATGGCTACACCTTC. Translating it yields CASSGEGIVYGYTF. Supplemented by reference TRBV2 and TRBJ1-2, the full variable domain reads EPEVTQTPSHQVTQMGQEVILRCVPISNHLYFYWYRQILGQKVEFLVSFYNNEISEKSEIFDDQFSVERPDGSNFTLKIRSTKLEDSAMYFCASSGEGIVYGYTFGSGTRLTVV.

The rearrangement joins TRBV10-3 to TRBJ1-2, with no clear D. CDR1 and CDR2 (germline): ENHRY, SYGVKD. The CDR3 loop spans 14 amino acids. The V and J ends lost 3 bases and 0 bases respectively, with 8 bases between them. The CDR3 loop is CAISDRPANYGYTF. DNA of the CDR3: TGTGCCATCAGTGATCGACCAGCTAACTATGGCTACACCTTC.

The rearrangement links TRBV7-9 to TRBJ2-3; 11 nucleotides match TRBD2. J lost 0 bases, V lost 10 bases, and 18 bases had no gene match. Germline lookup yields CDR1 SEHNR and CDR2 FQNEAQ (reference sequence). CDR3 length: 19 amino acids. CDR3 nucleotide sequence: TGTGCCAAAATAACTAGCGGGAGAGGGGGTGGGGTTAGCACAGATACGCAGTATTTT. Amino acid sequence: CAKITSGRGGGVSTDTQYF.

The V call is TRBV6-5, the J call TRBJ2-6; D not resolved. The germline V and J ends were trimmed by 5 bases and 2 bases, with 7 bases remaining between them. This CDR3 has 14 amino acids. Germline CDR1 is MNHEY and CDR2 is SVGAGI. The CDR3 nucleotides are TGTGCCAGCAGTAGCCGGGCTGGGGCCAACGTCCTGACTTTC. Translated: CASSSRAGANVLTF.

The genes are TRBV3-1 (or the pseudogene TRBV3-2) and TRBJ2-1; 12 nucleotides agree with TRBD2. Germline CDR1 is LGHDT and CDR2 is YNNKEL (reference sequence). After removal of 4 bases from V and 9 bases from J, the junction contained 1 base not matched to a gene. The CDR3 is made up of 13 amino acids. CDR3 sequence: CASSLTSGGEQFF. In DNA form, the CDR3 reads TGTGCCAGCAGCCTGACTAGCGGGGGTGAGCAGTTCTTC.

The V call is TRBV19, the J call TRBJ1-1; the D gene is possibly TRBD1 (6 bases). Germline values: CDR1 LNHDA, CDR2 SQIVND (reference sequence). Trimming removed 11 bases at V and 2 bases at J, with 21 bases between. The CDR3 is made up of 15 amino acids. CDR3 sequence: CASTTGGRGNTEAFF. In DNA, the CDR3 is TGTGCCTCCACAACCGGGGGCAGGGGAAACACTGAAGCTTTCTTT.

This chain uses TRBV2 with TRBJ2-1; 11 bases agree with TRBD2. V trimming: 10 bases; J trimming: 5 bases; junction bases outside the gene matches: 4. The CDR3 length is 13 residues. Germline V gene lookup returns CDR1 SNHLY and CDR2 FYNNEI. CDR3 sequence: CATLAGGNNEQFF. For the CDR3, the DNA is TGTGCCACTCTAGCGGGAGGTAACAATGAGCAGTTCTTC.

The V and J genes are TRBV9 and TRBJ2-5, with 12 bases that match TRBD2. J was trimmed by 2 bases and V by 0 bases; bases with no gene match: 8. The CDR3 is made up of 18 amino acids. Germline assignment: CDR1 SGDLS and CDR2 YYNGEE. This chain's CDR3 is CASSVAPTTSGGQETQYF. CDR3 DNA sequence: TGTGCCAGCAGCGTAGCCCCCACGACTAGCGGGGGACAAGAGACCCAGTACTTC.

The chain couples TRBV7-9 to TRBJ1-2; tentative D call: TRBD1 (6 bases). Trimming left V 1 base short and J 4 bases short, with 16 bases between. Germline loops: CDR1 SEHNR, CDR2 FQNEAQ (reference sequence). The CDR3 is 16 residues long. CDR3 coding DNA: TGTGCCAGCAGCTTAGTTCAGGGGATGGGATCCTATGGCTACACCTTC. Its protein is CASSLVQGMGSYGYTF.

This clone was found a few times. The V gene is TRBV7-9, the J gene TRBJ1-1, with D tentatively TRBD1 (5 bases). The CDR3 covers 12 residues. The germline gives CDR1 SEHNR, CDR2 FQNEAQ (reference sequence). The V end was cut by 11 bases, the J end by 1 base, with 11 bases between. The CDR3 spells CAGKQGNTEAFF. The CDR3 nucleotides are TGTGCCGGAAAGCAGGGGAACACTGAAGCTTTCTTT.

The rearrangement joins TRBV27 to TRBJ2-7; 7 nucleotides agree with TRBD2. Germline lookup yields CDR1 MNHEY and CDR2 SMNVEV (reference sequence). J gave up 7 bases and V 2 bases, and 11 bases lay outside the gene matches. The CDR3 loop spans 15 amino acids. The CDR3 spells CASSLGVAGASEQYF. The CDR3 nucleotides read TGTGCCAGCAGTTTAGGGGTGGCGGGAGCTAGTGAGCAGTACTTC.

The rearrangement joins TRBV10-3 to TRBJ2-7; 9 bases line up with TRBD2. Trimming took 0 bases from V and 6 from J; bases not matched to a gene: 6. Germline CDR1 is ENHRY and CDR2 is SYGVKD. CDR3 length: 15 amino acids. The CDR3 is CAISESSGGPSEQYF. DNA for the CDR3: TGTGCCATCAGTGAGTCCAGCGGGGGGCCGTCCGAGCAGTACTTC.

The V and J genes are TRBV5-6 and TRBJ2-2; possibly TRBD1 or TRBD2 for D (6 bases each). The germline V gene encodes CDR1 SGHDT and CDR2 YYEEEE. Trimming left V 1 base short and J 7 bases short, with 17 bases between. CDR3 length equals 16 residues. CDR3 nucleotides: TGTGCCAGCAGCTTGTTGTATGGCAGGGGAGGCGGGGAGCTGTTTTTT. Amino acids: CASSLLYGRGGGELFF.

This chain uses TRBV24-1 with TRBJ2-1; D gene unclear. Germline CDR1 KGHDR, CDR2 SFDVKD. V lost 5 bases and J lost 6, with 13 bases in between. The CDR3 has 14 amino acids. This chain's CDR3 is CATSGIHGSNEQFF. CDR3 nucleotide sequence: TGTGCCACCAGTGGGATCCACGGCTCCAATGAGCAGTTCTTC.

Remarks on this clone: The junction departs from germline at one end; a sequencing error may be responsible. The CDR3 nucleotides are TGTGCCAGCAGTACCGGACAGGGGAGTTCACCCCTCTACTTT. Protein sequence: CASSTGQGSSPLYF. The chain couples TRBV27 to TRBJ1-6; 9 bases fit TRBD1. The CDR3 loop spans 14 amino acids. The germline CDR1 and CDR2 sequences are MNHEY and SMNVEV (reference sequence).